The 22 T cell receptor beta chains below come from one sample, sequenced in a study of radiation and T cells in renal cell carcinoma. Produced via immunoSEQ multiplex PCR; TCRdb's table is partial and in-frame only. The data contain 150,000 to 180,000 clones, roughly 87% of them singletons. The time point: blood 2 weeks post-SBRT. Treatment specified: 15 Gy SBRT to primary tumor, nephrectomy 4 weeks later. Specimen: blood, collected from a patient whose treatment included radiotherapy and nephrectomy. All receptors derive from a woman between 45 and 65 years old with renal cell carcinoma.

Here the CDR3 reads CASSYRTGWSSTEAFF. CDR3 DNA: TGTGCCAGCAGCTACAGGACAGGGTGGTCGTCCACTGAAGCTTTCTTT. The chain uses TRBV7-8 and TRBJ1-1; 8 bases agree with TRBD1. Per the germline V gene, CDR1 is SGHVS and CDR2 is FQNEAQ. The V segment lost 4 bases and the J segment 4 bases; nucleotides outside the gene matches: 11. The CDR3 covers 16 residues.

The rearrangement uses TRBV30 and TRBJ2-7; possibly TRBD1 for D (6 bases). The germline CDR1 and CDR2 sequences are GTSNPN and SVGIG (reference sequence). Trimming stripped 2 bases from V and 2 bases from J, with 13 bases between. This CDR3 has 14 residues. The chain's CDR3 is CAWSSGHGPYEQYF. Here the CDR3 DNA reads TGTGCCTGGAGTTCGGGACATGGTCCCTACGAGCAGTACTTC.

This chain joins TRBV6-6 and TRBJ2-1, with TRBD1 as a possible D gene (5 bases). Germline V gene data show CDR1 as MNHNY and CDR2 as SVGAGI (reference sequence). This CDR3 spans 12 amino acids. V lost 2 bases, J lost 9 bases, and 8 bases lay in between. The CDR3 sequence: CASSYRGTEQFF. DNA of the CDR3: TGTGCCAGCAGTTACAGGGGTACTGAGCAGTTCTTC.

Only one count was recorded for this clone. This chain connects TRBV7-2 to TRBJ2-7; D is perhaps TRBD1 (5 bases). The CDR3 contains 13 residues. V lost 0 bases, J lost 2 bases, and 5 bases lay in between. CDR1 and CDR2 (germline): SGHTA, FQGNSA. This CDR3 reads CASSLAGAYEQYF. The DNA for the CDR3 is TGTGCCAGCAGCTTAGCAGGGGCCTACGAGCAGTACTTC.

The chain combines TRBV7-3 with TRBJ1-2; 7 positions match TRBD1. CDR1 is SGHTA, CDR2 FQGTGA, per germline. V trimming: 5 bases; J trimming: 13 bases; junction bases outside the gene matches: 7. The CDR3 spans 11 residues. The CDR3: CASSNQGVATF. In nucleotides, the CDR3 is TGTGCCAGCAGCAACCAGGGGGTGGCCACCTTC. Full variable domain (remainder filled in from reference TRBV7-3 and TRBJ1-2): GAGVSQTPSNKVTEKGKYVELRCDPISGHTALYWYRQSLGQGPEFLIYFQGTGAADDSGLPNDRFFAVRPEGSVSTLKIQRTERGDSAVYLCASSNQGVATFGSGTRLTVV.

This CDR3 is CASRRSGDGTEAFF. As DNA, the CDR3 is TGTGCCAGTAGAAGGTCGGGGGACGGGACTGAAGCTTTCTTT. The V gene is TRBV19, the J gene TRBJ1-1; a weak D match, TRBD1 (5 bases). The ends were cut back, 6 bases at V and 5 bases at J, with 16 bases in the middle. The germline V gene encodes CDR1 LNHDA and CDR2 SQIVND (reference sequence). This CDR3 comprises 14 residues.

V gene TRBV6-6 combines with J gene TRBJ1-4, with 7 bases aligning to TRBD1. There are 13 residues in the CDR3. The V gene end was trimmed by 2 bases and the J gene end by 8 bases; junction bases not matched to a gene: 2. Germline V gene lookup returns CDR1 MNHNY and CDR2 SVGAGI (reference sequence). The CDR3 loop is CASSYRGPEKLFF. In nucleotides, the CDR3 is TGTGCCAGCAGTTACAGGGGGCCGGAAAAACTGTTTTTT.

The CDR3 protein is CASSLSGGPYNEQFF. The CDR3 bases are TGTGCCAGCAGCCTTAGCGGGGGGCCATACAATGAGCAGTTCTTC. The rearrangement joins TRBV6-1 to TRBJ2-1; 10 bases map to TRBD2. Trimming at V came to 6 bases and at J to 4 bases, leaving 6 bases not matched to a gene. The CDR3 has 15 residues. The germline V gene encodes CDR1 MNHNS and CDR2 SASEGT.

This clone was seen only once. The chain carries TRBV4-1 and TRBJ2-5; 15 nucleotides agree with TRBD2. Germline-derived CDR1 and CDR2 are MGHRA and YSYEKL. V gave up 3 bases and J gave up 4 bases; unmatched junction bases: 3. The CDR3 has 16 residues. This chain's CDR3 is CASSHGLAGGRETQYF. Here the CDR3 DNA reads TGCGCCAGCAGCCACGGACTAGCGGGGGGGAGAGAGACCCAGTACTTC.

The chain has TRBV6-6 and TRBJ1-1; D is perhaps TRBD1 (5 bases). This CDR3 is built from 15 residues. Trimming removed 0 bases from V and 3 bases from J, with 11 bases in between. CDR1 and CDR2 from the germline V gene are MNHNY and SVGAGI (reference sequence). The DNA for the CDR3 is TGTGCCAGCAGTTACTCGGGCCGAGGGGACACTGAAGCTTTCTTT. Its protein is CASSYSGRGDTEAFF.

The chain joins TRBV7-6 to TRBJ2-5; D not certain. The ends were cut back, 1 base at V and 2 bases at J, with 11 bases in the middle. Per the germline V gene, CDR1 is SGHVS and CDR2 is FNYEAQ. The CDR3 contains 15 residues. The CDR3 bases are TGTGCCAGCAGCTTAGATTATTGGCTGCAAGAGACCCAGTACTTC. Translation: CASSLDYWLQETQYF.

As DNA, the CDR3 is TGTGCCAGCTCACCACCGGGACAGGGGAACACCGGGGAGCTGTTTTTT. Residues: CASSPPGQGNTGELFF. The V and J genes are TRBV18 and TRBJ2-2; 9 bases match TRBD1. The germline gives CDR1 KGHSH, CDR2 LQKENI. The length of the CDR3 is 16 residues. Trimming removed 0 bases from V and 1 base from J; junction bases left unmatched: 0.

The sample holds a few counts of this clone. Other DNA sequences in the same sample also yield this CDR3. This chain joins TRBV19 and TRBJ1-1; D is undetermined. V lost 3 bases, J lost 1 base, and 6 bases lay in between. This CDR3 comprises 13 residues. Germline V lookup: CDR1 LNHDA, CDR2 SQIVND (reference sequence). CDR3 region: CASSISANTEAFF. DNA for the CDR3: TGTGCCAGTAGTATTTCGGCGAACACTGAAGCTTTCTTT.

The CDR3 region is CSVQGQRGSNTGELFF. The CDR3 DNA is TGCAGCGTTCAAGGACAGCGGGGGAGTAACACCGGGGAGCTGTTTTTT. The chain joins TRBV29-1 to TRBJ2-2; 8 nucleotides align to TRBD2. The CDR3 covers 16 residues. Germline-derived CDR1 and CDR2 are SQVTM and ANQGSEA. Trimming at V came to 5 bases and at J to 2 bases, leaving 10 bases not matched to a gene.

The V and J genes are TRBV30 and TRBJ1-5; a possible D gene is TRBD1 (6 bases). Trimming took 3 bases from V and 7 from J, leaving 16 bases between them. Per germline, CDR1 GTSNPN and CDR2 SVGIG (reference sequence). The CDR3 is made up of 14 amino acids. CDR3 coding DNA: TGTGCCTGGAGCGGGGGGACACTAGGGCAGCCCCAGCATTTT. Its protein is CAWSGGTLGQPQHF.

V usage is TRBV9 and J usage is TRBJ1-2; TRBD1 aligns across 7 bases. This CDR3 is 16 amino acids long. The V gene's germline CDR1 is SGDLS and CDR2 YYNGEE. V lost 4 bases to trimming and J lost 1 base; unmatched junction nucleotides: 10. CDR3 region: CASSFGTADFNYGYTF. Here the CDR3 DNA reads TGTGCCAGCAGCTTTGGGACAGCCGACTTTAACTATGGCTACACCTTC.

The chain links TRBV7-2 to TRBJ1-2, with D tentatively TRBD1 (6 bases). The V gene lost 2 bases and the J gene lost 4 bases, with 20 bases spanning the gap. Germline V lookup: CDR1 SGHTA, CDR2 FQGNSA. The CDR3 has 17 amino acids. The CDR3 coding sequence is TGTGCCAGCAGCTTAAATGCATTTGGCCAAGGGGGCTATGGCTACACCTTC. Its translation: CASSLNAFGQGGYGYTF.

This clone was observed a few times. Additional DNA sequences in this sample encode the identical CDR3. The chain is built from TRBV9 and TRBJ2-3, with 7 bases aligning to TRBD2. This CDR3 is built from 15 residues. Germline lookup yields CDR1 SGDLS and CDR2 YYNGEE. The V segment lost 0 bases and the J segment 0 bases; nucleotides outside the gene matches: 1. The CDR3 DNA follows: TGTGCCAGCAGCGTAGGGACTAGTAGCACAGATACGCAGTATTTT. Translated: CASSVGTSSTDTQYF.

The chain links TRBV2 to TRBJ1-2, with 9 bases identical to TRBD1. V trimming: 3 bases; J trimming: 3 bases; junction bases outside the gene matches: 8. The CDR3 has 16 amino acids. Germline CDR1 and CDR2: SNHLY and FYNNEI. CDR3 sequence: CASSDTGTGYDYGYTF. For the CDR3, the DNA is TGTGCCAGCAGTGACACCGGGACAGGGTACGACTATGGCTACACCTTC.

V and J are TRBV27 and TRBJ1-4, with 9 nucleotides matching TRBD1. CDR3 length: 17 amino acids. Germline CDR1 is MNHEY and CDR2 is SMNVEV (reference sequence). Trimming took 4 bases from V and 8 from J; bases not matched to a gene: 14. CDR3 loop: CASSSGTGSLSFEKLFF. The CDR3 DNA is TGTGCCAGCAGTTCGGGGACAGGGAGTCTGAGTTTCGAAAAACTGTTTTTT.

The chain carries TRBV19 and TRBJ2-5; TRBD1 matches at 7 bases. Near its end, the DNA agrees better with TRBJ2-7, so the J call may be wrong. There are 14 residues in the CDR3. Germline V gene data show CDR1 as LNHDA and CDR2 as SQIVND (reference sequence). In nucleotides, the CDR3 is TGTGCCAGTAGTATAGGGGACAGTTTCGGCGAGCAGTACTTC. Translated: CASSIGDSFGEQYF.

The chain employs TRBV5-1 and TRBJ1-3; TRBD1 is a possible D gene (5 bases). This CDR3 comprises 15 residues. Germline CDR1 and CDR2: SGHRS and YFSETQ. Trimming cost V 4 bases and J 0 bases, with 11 bases left between them. CDR3 DNA: TGCGCCAGCAGCCCCCAGGACACCTCTGGAAACACCATATATTTT. It is translated as CASSPQDTSGNTIYF.